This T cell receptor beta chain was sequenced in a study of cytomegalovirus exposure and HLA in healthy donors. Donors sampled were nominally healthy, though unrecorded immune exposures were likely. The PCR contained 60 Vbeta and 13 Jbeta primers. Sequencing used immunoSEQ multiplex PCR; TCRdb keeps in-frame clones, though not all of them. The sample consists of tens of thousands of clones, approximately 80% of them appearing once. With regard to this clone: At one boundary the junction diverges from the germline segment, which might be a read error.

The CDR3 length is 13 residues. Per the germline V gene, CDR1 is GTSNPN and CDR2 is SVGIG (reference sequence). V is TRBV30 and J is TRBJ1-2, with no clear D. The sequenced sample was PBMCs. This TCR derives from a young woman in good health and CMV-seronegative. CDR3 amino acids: CAWSRAGYYGYPF. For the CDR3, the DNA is TGTGCCTGGAGTAGGGCGGGCTACTATGGCTACCCCTTC.